Below, 17 T cell receptor beta chains from the same sample are listed, as sequenced in a study of blood T cell repertoires in COVID-19. Clones were read by immunoSEQ multiplex PCR, and TCRdb kept only the in-frame ones, dropping some. The sample lists around 34,000 clones, roughly four fifths seen once, with approximately 40% in the top ten. Source material: peripheral blood. These receptors were obtained from an older man with active or convalescent COVID-19.

The genes are TRBV15 and TRBJ1-6, with 7 bases lining up with TRBD1. The CDR3 totals 17 residues. V dropped 1 base and J dropped 9; count of bases not matched to a gene: 12. The V gene's germline CDR1 is LNHNV and CDR2 YYDKDF (reference sequence). This CDR3 reads CATSRVVARDSGSPLHF. For the CDR3, the DNA is TGTGCCACCAGCAGAGTAGTGGCCCGGGACAGCGGTTCACCCCTCCACTTT. Together with reference TRBV15 and TRBJ1-6, the CDR3 gives the full variable domain: DAMVIQNPRYQVTQFGKPVTLSCSQTLNHNVMYWYQQKSSQAPKLLFHYYDKDFNNEADTPDNFQSRRPNTSFCFLDIRSPGLGDTAMYLCATSRVVARDSGSPLHFGNGTRLTVT.

This clone is medium-sized (0.01 to 0.1%) by share. This sequence joins TRBV4-2 and TRBJ2-1; 10 nucleotides line up with TRBD2. This CDR3 is built from 17 residues. CDR1 LGHNA and CDR2 YNFKEQ come from the germline V gene. With V trimmed by 0 bases and J by 8 bases, 10 bases remained unmatched. CDR3 sequence: CASSQEGASGSGDEQFF. The CDR3, as DNA: TGTGCCAGCAGCCAAGAAGGGGCTAGCGGGAGTGGGGATGAGCAGTTCTTC.

This chain connects TRBV25-1 to TRBJ2-1; D possibly corresponds to TRBD2 (5 bases). Germline V gives CDR1 MGHDK, CDR2 SYGVNS. The CDR3 is 12 residues long. V lost 6 bases and J 12 bases, leaving 15 bases between the germline ends. For the CDR3, the DNA is TGTGCCAGCAGCCACCGGACTTTGGGGCAGTTCTTC. It is translated as CASSHRTLGQFF.

The J gene is TRBJ2-1, the V gene TRBV15; 9 positions match TRBD2. J gave up 7 bases and V 5 bases, and 6 bases lay outside the gene matches. Germline V gene lookup returns CDR1 LNHNV and CDR2 YYDKDF (reference sequence). There are 14 residues in the CDR3. CDR3 nucleotides: TGTGCCACCAGCCCGGTAGCGGGAGTTAATGAGCAGTTCTTC. Residues: CATSPVAGVNEQFF.

This clone was detected many times. The CDR3: CASSRNTEAFF. The CDR3 DNA reads as TGTGCCAGCAGCCGGAACACTGAAGCTTTCTTT. The chain links TRBV5-6 to TRBJ1-1; D is undetermined. Germline V gene sequence: CDR1 SGHDT, CDR2 YYEEEE. The CDR3 runs 11 residues. Trimming took off 4 bases at V and 1 base at J, with 2 bases between the two ends.

The chain uses TRBV11-2 and TRBJ2-5; 12 bases line up with TRBD2. There are 15 residues in the CDR3. Looked up from germline, CDR1 is SGHAT and CDR2 is FQNNGV. The J segment lost 5 bases and the V segment lost 1 base, leaving 2 bases of the junction unmatched. CDR3 sequence (DNA): TGTGCCAGCAGCTTAGCAACTAGCGGGAGGGAGACCCAGTACTTC. Translation: CASSLATSGRETQYF.

The rearrangement joins TRBV5-1 to TRBJ2-1, with D possibly being TRBD2 (6 bases). The germline CDR1 and CDR2 sequences are SGHRS and YFSETQ. Between the trimmed V and J ends, which lost 2 bases and 3 bases, there was a span of 12 bases. The CDR3 is made up of 15 amino acids. CDR3 protein: CASSLAGGGYNEQFF. CDR3 sequence (DNA): TGCGCCAGCAGCTTAGCGGGTGGGGGCTACAATGAGCAGTTCTTC.

This sequence joins TRBV5-8 and TRBJ1-5, with D maybe TRBD1 (5 bases). The germline CDR1 and CDR2 sequences are SGHTS and YDEGEE. Trimming took 4 bases from V and 6 from J, leaving 14 bases between them. This CDR3 comprises 14 residues. Here the CDR3 DNA reads TGTGCCAGCAGCCCTCGCGGGGGACTTCAGCCCCAGCATTTT. Translated: CASSPRGGLQPQHF.

V gene TRBV10-2 combines with J gene TRBJ2-1; TRBD2 aligns across 10 bases. Germline trimming cut 3 bases from V and 9 bases from J; bases unmatched to any gene: 11. The CDR3 totals 16 residues. CDR1 is WSHSY and CDR2 is SAAADI in the germline V gene. The DNA of the CDR3 is TGCGCCAGCAGTGACCTAGCGGGAGTTGGAAGAGGTGAGCAGTTCTTC. This codes for CASSDLAGVGRGEQFF.

This rearrangement joins TRBV6-1 to TRBJ1-5, with no clear D. This CDR3 is 14 amino acids long. Trimming cost V 2 bases and J 7 bases, with 12 bases left between them. Per the germline V gene, CDR1 is MNHNS and CDR2 is SASEGT. The CDR3 here is CASSERVAGQPQHF. The CDR3 DNA reads TGTGCCAGCAGTGAACGGGTTGCTGGGCAGCCCCAGCATTTT.

This clone was observed a handful of times. The rearrangement links TRBV6-5 to TRBJ1-5; a weak D match, TRBD1 (6 bases). CDR3 length equals 15 residues. V shed 0 bases and J shed 6 bases, with 12 bases lying between them. Germline CDR1 reads MNHEY; CDR2 reads SVGAGI. Here the CDR3 reads CASSYSGGRGQPQHF. CDR3 coding DNA: TGTGCCAGCAGTTACTCGGGGGGGCGAGGTCAGCCCCAGCATTTT.

The rearrangement links TRBV5-1 to TRBJ2-2; 11 nucleotides agree with TRBD2. J lost 3 bases, V lost 0 bases, and 4 bases had no gene match. The CDR3 is made up of 17 amino acids. Germline CDR1 reads SGHRS; CDR2 reads YFSETQ. The CDR3 spells CASSLELAGVDTGELFF. The CDR3 DNA sequence: TGCGCCAGCAGCTTGGAACTAGCGGGAGTAGACACCGGGGAGCTGTTTTTT.

This sequence joins TRBV6-5 and TRBJ2-1; 14 bases line up with TRBD2. V dropped 8 bases and J dropped 9; count of bases not matched to a gene: 3. The CDR3 contains 13 residues. Germline lookup yields CDR1 MNHEY and CDR2 SVGAGI. The CDR3, as DNA: TGTGCCAGCGGGACTAGCGGGAGCCGTGAGCAGTTCTTC. Its translation: CASGTSGSREQFF.

V and J are TRBV28 and TRBJ2-1, with D maybe TRBD2 (5 bases). Trimming took off 7 bases at V and 3 bases at J, with 13 bases between the two ends. The CDR3 has 14 residues. Per germline, CDR1 MDHEN and CDR2 SYDVKM. The CDR3 here is CASKLRVRYNEQFF. In nucleotides, the CDR3 is TGTGCCAGCAAGCTGAGGGTTCGCTACAATGAGCAGTTCTTC.

This sequence joins TRBV28 and TRBJ2-7, with D possibly TRBD1 on 6 matching bases. Trimming took off 1 base at V and 6 bases at J, with 10 bases between the two ends. The CDR3 spans 13 residues. Germline V lookup: CDR1 MDHEN, CDR2 SYDVKM. The CDR3 DNA follows: TGTGCCAGCAGTTTATTGCGAGGGGGCGAGCAGTACTTC. Its protein product is CASSLLRGGEQYF.

The genes are TRBV19 and TRBJ1-4; 9 bases are shared with TRBD1. Losses at the gene ends were 7 bases for V and 9 bases for J; bases not matched to a gene: 9. The CDR3 spans 14 residues. Per the germline V gene, CDR1 is LNHDA and CDR2 is SQIVND (reference sequence). The CDR3 DNA sequence: TGTGCCAGTAATATCGAACAGGGGGCGCAAAAACTGTTTTTT. This sequence encodes CASNIEQGAQKLFF.

CDR3 in amino acids: CATSDPQASTDTQYF. In DNA, the CDR3 is TGTGCCACCAGTGATCCACAGGCGAGCACAGATACGCAGTATTTT. J is TRBJ2-3 and V is TRBV24-1, with D possibly matching TRBD1 (5 bases). Trimming cost V 3 bases and J 0 bases, with 9 bases left between them. Germline CDR1 KGHDR, CDR2 SFDVKD. The CDR3 extends over 15 amino acids.